This T cell receptor beta chain is from a study of shared clonotypes between healthy human individuals (TCRdb year 2020). Regarding the complete study: The cohort included a few men and a couple of women between 18 and 49 years of age. For each donor, three plates each were used for CD4 naive and CD4 memory, two plates were used for CD8 naive, and one plate was used for CD8 memory. Blood TCR repertoires of a handful of healthy adults were deeply sequenced to estimate repertoire size and the extent of clonotype sharing between individuals. Different laboratories and diverse techniques were used to prepare libraries and sequence TCR repertoires, to increase sequencing depth and limit assay-specific biases. Per donor, leukapheresis produced somewhere between about 0.8 and 9 billion PBMCs.

Summary of the overall study and its limitations: Across four donors, around 5% of naive CD4, over 3% of naive CD8, 2% to 2.5% of memory CD4, and roughly 0.4% of memory CD8 clonotypes were shared. Rarefaction of sorted-subset datasets indicated incomplete sequencing despite the large sequencing depth. Compared with non-shared clonotypes, clonotypes shared by all four sorted-subset donors had higher generation probabilities. Sampling was restricted to blood, and TCR repertoires in tissue are likely to differ from TCR repertoires in blood. Based on pairwise subsampling, the degree of clonotype sharing among donors was expected to be affected by sequencing depth. Because the study included a small number of donors, the genetic and exposure-history diversity represented was limited. Estimated clonotype richness was generally larger for naive than for memory subsets.

As to this clone: Its antigen is currently not known. The sample holds no much larger clone one base away, and base qualities are not on file.

Donors were healthy HIV-negative adults with no recently reported acute infections or vaccinations. Only Caucasian adults living in Nashville, Tennessee, USA were represented among the donors. Magnetic negative selection was used to enrich CD4+ T cells, after which naive cells were positively selected on CD45RA and the negative fraction became the memory subset. Blood was obtained by leukapheresis, after which PBMCs were separated by Ficoll-Histopaque density gradient centrifugation and cryopreserved in liquid nitrogen vapor phase. Analytical flow cytometry was used to check the purity and quantity of every magnetically sorted T cell population. Genomic DNA was isolated from each sorted fraction and quantified by UV absorbance on a Nanodrop 2000c. Using the deep immunoSEQ assay, multiplex PCR amplified TCR CDR3 regions from genomic DNA. Extracted genomic DNA from each cell subset was distributed evenly across all wells of several immunoSEQ 96-well plates, and each plate was treated as a replicate. For sorted subsets, approximately 210 ng genomic DNA, equal to 30,000 or so T cell genomes, was loaded into each replicate PCR. Purified libraries were quantified with a Qubit 3.0 fluorometer, sized on a Bioanalyzer 2100, and re-quantified with the KAPA Library Quantification kit. Every immunoSEQ 96-well plate was sequenced on a separate single-read 150-cycle Illumina NextSeq 550 flow cell. The original methods were these. The immunoSEQ output contained only junctional sequences without quality scores, so filtering could not match that applied to full-length reads. Sequences were annotated with PyIR, a Python wrapper for IgBLAST v1.9, using IMGT germline references to assign V/J genes and CDR3. Any read was removed if the V/J assignment was weak (E-value above 1e-6), the CDR3 was missing, or the read contained stop codons, out-of-frame junctions, or ambiguous translated residues. V3J clonotypes were defined as sequences sharing the same inferred V gene, J gene, and CDR3 amino acid sequence. Percentage overlap between repertoires was calculated by dividing the number of shared unique clonotypes by the size of the smaller repertoire. RTK rarefaction, the Chao1 estimator, and Recon v2.1 estimates of unobserved clonotypes were used to assess repertoire richness. For all TCRbeta clonotypes obtained by the gDNA method from four donors, generation probabilities were computed with OLGA. TCRdb holds this immuneACCESS table with in-frame rearrangements only. Some clones are missing; in checked studies, unresolved V genes explain under half, and the rest has no known cause. D and trimming come from the DNA, and the V and J calls and clone size come from that table. For this sample the table gives 2 million to 2.5 million clones, of which under 97% were detected only once. More than 0.1% of the sample is held by the ten biggest clonotypes.

The TCR comes from a man younger than 35 in good health. The material sequenced was naive CD4+ T cells sorted from blood. Read against the paper, the sample's cell subset or site label means: CD45RA+ positively selected.

The DNA is as follows: TGTGCCAGCAGCGCGACAGGTACCGTTGGGACTGAAGCTTTCTTT. This is translated as CASSATGTVGTEAFF. The rearranged chain carries TRBV9 and TRBJ1-1, and the D gene may be TRBD1, 6 bases matching. The germline V gene gives CDR1 as SGDLS and CDR2 as YYNGEE. V sheds 3 bases and J sheds 5 bases, leaving 17 bases between their ends. Taken from cysteine to phenylalanine, the CDR3 has 15 residues. The only DNA kept is the CDR3, 45 bases in frame from the first base.